Listed below are T cell receptor beta chains from one sample, sequenced in a study of T cells in Graves' hyperthyroidism and ophthalmopathy. TCRdb recomputed calls from the multiplex PCR reads with MiXCR, one row per CDR3 protein. The sample contains approximately 530,000 distinct CDR3 sequences, just under 20% of which appear only once. Sequenced input: blood. The receptors shown here come from a man aged 40-55 years with Graves' ophthalmopathy. CDR3s include the opening cysteine and the closing phenylalanine or tryptophan. Each record gives: V gene, D gene, clone size, J gene, CDR3 protein, CDR3 DNA. A D gene is named only where the DNA matches it firmly. Only part of the rows carry a size: once, few, many, or a class if the clone is expanded.

>TRBV6-6|TRBD1|few|TRBJ1-2
CASSYARTGEGYTF
TGTGCCAGCAGTTACGCTAGGACAGGGGAGGGCTACACCTTC
>TRBV20-1|TRBD1|-|TRBJ2-6
CSATDRETGANVLTF
TGCAGTGCTACGGACAGGGAAACTGGGGCCAACGTCCTGACTTTC
>TRBV18|-|few|TRBJ1-6
CASSPGTAGGDSPLHF
TGTGCCAGCTCACCAGGGACCGCCGGGGGTGATTCACCCCTCCACTTT
>TRBV5-6|-|-|TRBJ2-4
CASSLGEGSAKNIQYF
TGTGCCAGCAGCTTGGGCGAGGGTTCGGCCAAAAACATTCAGTACTTC
>TRBV28|TRBD2|many|TRBJ2-7
CASSSLAGVREQYF
TGTGCCAGCAGTTCTCTAGCGGGAGTCAGGGAGCAGTACTTC
>TRBV7-2|-|many|TRBJ2-7
CASSLNRVNEQYF
TGTGCCAGCAGCTTAAACAGGGTTAACGAGCAGTACTTC
>TRBV28|-|many|TRBJ2-7
CASRPLGGEQYF
TGTGCCAGCAGACCCCTAGGGGGTGAGCAGTACTTC
>TRBV4-3|-|-|TRBJ1-3
CASSPNLDSYSGNTIYF
TGCGCCAGCAGCCCAAACCTTGACTCCTACTCTGGAAACACCATATATTTT
>TRBV27|-|many|TRBJ1-1
CASSWDTNTEAFF
TGTGCCAGCAGTTGGGATACGAACACTGAAGCTTTCTTT
>TRBV9|TRBD1|few|TRBJ2-2
CASSSRGPNTGELFF
TGTGCCAGCAGCTCAAGGGGGCCAAACACCGGGGAGCTGTTTTTT
>TRBV7-9|TRBD1|few|TRBJ1-5
CASSQGQSNQPQHF
TGTGCCAGCAGCCAGGGACAGTCTAATCAGCCCCAGCATTTT
>TRBV28|TRBD1|many|TRBJ1-1
CASSPHPTGPNTEAFF
TGTGCCAGCAGTCCGCATCCGACAGGGCCGAACACTGAAGCTTTCTTT
>TRBV7-2|TRBD2|many|TRBJ2-2
CASSMGLVGGELFF
TGTGCCAGCAGCATGGGACTAGTTGGCGGGGAGCTGTTTTTT
>TRBV2|TRBD1|many|TRBJ1-3
CASRETGVMVWNTIYF
TGTGCCAGCAGAGAGACAGGGGTCATGGTATGGAACACCATATATTTT
>TRBV7-3|-|many|TRBJ1-1
CASSLTGRGDTEAFF
TGTGCCAGCAGCTTAACAGGTCGAGGCGACACTGAAGCTTTCTTT
>TRBV5-1|TRBD1|once|TRBJ1-2
CASSSRTGDGYTF
TGCGCCAGCAGCAGTCGGACAGGGGATGGCTACACCTTC
>TRBV18|TRBD1|few|TRBJ1-6
CASSRRDRGRNSPLHF
TGTGCCAGCTCTCGCCGGGACAGGGGCCGAAATTCACCCCTCCACTTT
>TRBV7-3|-|few|TRBJ2-5
CASSLSGGRPETQYF
TGTGCCAGCAGCTTAAGCGGTGGAAGACCCGAGACCCAGTACTTC